This TCR beta chain was observed in a study of T cells in tumors and immune-related adverse events. Only in-frame clones appear in the TCRdb table, and some are missing; sequencing was by immunoSEQ multiplex PCR. The repertoire consists of around 4,200 clones, with roughly four fifths occurring once and the leading ten covering about 21%. Germline V gene sequence: CDR1 SGHTA, CDR2 FQGNSA. Trimming shortened V by 5 bases and J by 4 bases, and 7 bases separated the two germline ends. The CDR3 has 12 amino acids. The clonotype comes from a female donor with metastatic renal cell carcinoma. The material sequenced was skin tissue, taken from a patient treated with anti-PD-1 therapy. The chain links TRBV7-2 to TRBJ2-3; D call uncertain. CDR3 sequence: CASSRSSDTQYF. For the CDR3, the DNA is TGTGCCAGCAGCCGATCATCAGATACGCAGTATTTT.